This T cell receptor (beta chain) was captured by sequencing in a study of T cell responses to AZD1222 COVID-19 vaccine. Study-level points and caveats: The number of AZD1222 recipients seropositive at baseline was only six.

Only in-frame clones appear in the TCRdb table, and some are missing; sequencing was by immunoSEQ multiplex PCR. The table records 170,000 or so clones, approximately 90% of them present only once. As concerns this clone: The target antigen is unknown.

The CDR3 has 13 amino acids. Germline assignment: CDR1 MNHEY and CDR2 SVGAGI. V shed 5 bases and J shed 14 bases, with 16 bases lying between them. The V gene is TRBV6-5, the J gene TRBJ1-6; D is possibly TRBD1 (5 bases). The sequence came from an adult in good health. Sequencing was performed on peripheral blood, taken on day 0 of AZD1222 vaccination. CDR3 bases: TGTGCCAGCAGTATAGGGGAGGGAGGGGCCCTCCACTTT. Amino acids: CASSIGEGGALHF.